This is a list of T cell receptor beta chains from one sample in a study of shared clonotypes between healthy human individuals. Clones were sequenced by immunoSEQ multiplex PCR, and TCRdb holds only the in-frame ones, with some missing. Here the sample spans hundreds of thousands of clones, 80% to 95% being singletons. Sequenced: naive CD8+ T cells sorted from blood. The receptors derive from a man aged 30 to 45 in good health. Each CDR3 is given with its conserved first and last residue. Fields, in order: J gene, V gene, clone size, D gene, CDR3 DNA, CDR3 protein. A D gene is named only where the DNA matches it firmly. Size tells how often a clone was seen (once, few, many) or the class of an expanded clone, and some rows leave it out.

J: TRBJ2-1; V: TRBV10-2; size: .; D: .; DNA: TGCGCCAGCGATAGGGAGCGGTACAATGAGCAGTTCTTC; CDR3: CASDRERYNEQFF
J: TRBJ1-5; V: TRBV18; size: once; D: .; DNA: TGTGCCAGCTCACCAAGCAGGGGCCTAGATGGGCCCCAGCATTTT; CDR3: CASSPSRGLDGPQHF
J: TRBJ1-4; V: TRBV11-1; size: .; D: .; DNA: TGTGCCAGCAGCATCCCCGGGCAGGGCGAAAAACTGTTTTTT; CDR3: CASSIPGQGEKLFF
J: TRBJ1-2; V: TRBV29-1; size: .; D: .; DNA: TGCAGCGTTGTCAGTGATGGCTACACCTTC; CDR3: CSVVSDGYTF
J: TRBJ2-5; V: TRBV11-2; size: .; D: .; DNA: TGTGCCAGCAGCTCCGAGCGAGAACAAGAGACCCAGTACTTC; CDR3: CASSSEREQETQYF
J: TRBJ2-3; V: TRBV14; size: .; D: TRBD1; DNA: TGTGCCAGCAGCTCGGGACAGCTACGCACAGATACGCAGTATTTT; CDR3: CASSSGQLRTDTQYF
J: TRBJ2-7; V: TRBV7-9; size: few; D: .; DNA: TGTGCCAGCAGCTTAGAGTCGGGAGCATACGAGCAGTACTTC; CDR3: CASSLESGAYEQYF
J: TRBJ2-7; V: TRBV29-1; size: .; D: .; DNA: TGCAGCGTTGTACTGTCAGGGGCCGAAACCTACGAGCAGTACTTC; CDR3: CSVVLSGAETYEQYF
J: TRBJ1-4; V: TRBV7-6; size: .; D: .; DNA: TGTGCCAGCAGCATCGGACGGGTGGATGAAAAACTGTTTTTT; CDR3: CASSIGRVDEKLFF
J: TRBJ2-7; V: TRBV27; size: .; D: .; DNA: TGTGCCAGCAGTCCGGCAGGAGGCTCCTACGAGCAGTACTTC; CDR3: CASSPAGGSYEQYF
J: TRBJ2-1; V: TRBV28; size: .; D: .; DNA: TGTGCCAGCAGTTTACTAGCATCCTACAATGAGCAGTTCTTC; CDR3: CASSLLASYNEQFF
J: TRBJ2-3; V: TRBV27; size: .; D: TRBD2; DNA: TGTGCCAGCAGTTTAGGAGCGGGAGTATGGACAGATACGCAGTATTTT; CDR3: CASSLGAGVWTDTQYF
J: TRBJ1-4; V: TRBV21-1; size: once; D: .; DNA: TGTGCCAGCAGCGTAAAGGACGGCCTTAATGAAAAACTGTTTTTT; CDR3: CASSVKDGLNEKLFF
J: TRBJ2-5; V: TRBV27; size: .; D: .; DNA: TGTGCCAGCAGTTCACTTCCCATCGGGATCGGGACCCAGTACTTC; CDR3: CASSSLPIGIGTQYF
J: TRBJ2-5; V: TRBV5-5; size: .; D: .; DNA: TGTGCCAGCAGCTTGATTTCCGAGACCCAGTACTTC; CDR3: CASSLISETQYF
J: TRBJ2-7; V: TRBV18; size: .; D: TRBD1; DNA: TGTGCCAGCTCACCACCAGGGACAGGGGGCGACGGCTACGAGCAGTACTTC; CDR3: CASSPPGTGGDGYEQYF
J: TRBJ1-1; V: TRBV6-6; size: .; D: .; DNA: TGTGCCAGCAGTTACTCGAAAGTGAACACTGAAGCTTTCTTT; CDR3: CASSYSKVNTEAFF
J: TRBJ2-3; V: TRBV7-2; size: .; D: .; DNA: TGTGCCAGCAGCTCCACGGACGGGACCACAGATACGCAGTATTTT; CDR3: CASSSTDGTTDTQYF
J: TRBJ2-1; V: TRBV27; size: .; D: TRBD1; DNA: TGTGCCAGCAAGACCGGGACAGGGCCCTACTACAATGAGCAGTTCTTC; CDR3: CASKTGTGPYYNEQFF
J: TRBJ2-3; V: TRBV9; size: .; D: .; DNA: TGTGCCAGCAGCGTAGTACCGGGAGTCGCAGATACGCAGTATTTT; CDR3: CASSVVPGVADTQYF
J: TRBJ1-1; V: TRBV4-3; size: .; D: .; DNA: TGCGCCAGCAGCCAGGTCCCCGGGTGGGCTGAAGCTTTCTTT; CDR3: CASSQVPGWAEAFF
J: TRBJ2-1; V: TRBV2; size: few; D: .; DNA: TGTGCCAGCTACAATAATGAGCAGTTCTTC; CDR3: CASYNNEQFF
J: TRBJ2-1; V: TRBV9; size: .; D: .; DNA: TGTGCCAGCAGCCCATACAGGGCCCCTCGTGAGCAGTTCTTC; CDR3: CASSPYRAPREQFF
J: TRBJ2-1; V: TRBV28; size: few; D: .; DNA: TGTGCCAGCAGCCTAGGGACGGGGAATGAGCAGTTCTTC; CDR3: CASSLGTGNEQFF
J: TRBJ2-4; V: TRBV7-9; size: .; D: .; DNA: TGTGCCAGCAGCTTATTGCTCAAAAACATTCAGTACTTC; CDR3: CASSLLLKNIQYF
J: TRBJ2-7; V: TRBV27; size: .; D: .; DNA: TGTGCCAGCAGTTTATTGGGCAAGGAGTACGAGCAGTACTTC; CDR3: CASSLLGKEYEQYF
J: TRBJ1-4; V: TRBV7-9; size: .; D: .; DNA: TGTGCCAGCAGCTTTCCTAGGGAAGGATCTAATGAAAAACTGTTTTTT; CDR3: CASSFPREGSNEKLFF
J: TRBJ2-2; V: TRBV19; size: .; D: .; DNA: TGTGCCAGTAGTATAGGGGCGAGCACCGGGGAGCTGTTTTTT; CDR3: CASSIGASTGELFF
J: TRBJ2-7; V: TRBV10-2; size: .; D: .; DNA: TGCGCCAGCAGTGAAAGTCGGGGGCAAGAGCAGTACTTC; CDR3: CASSESRGQEQYF
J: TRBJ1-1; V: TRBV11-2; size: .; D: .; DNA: TGTGCCAGCAGCTTAGTGGAGAACACTGAAGCTTTCTTT; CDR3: CASSLVENTEAFF
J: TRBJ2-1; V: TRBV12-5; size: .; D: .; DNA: TGTGCTAGTGGTTTGGTACTTGGATCTGGGGGAGGGGGCGATGAGCAGTTCTTC; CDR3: CASGLVLGSGGGGDEQFF
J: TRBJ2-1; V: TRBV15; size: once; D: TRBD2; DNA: TGTGCCACCAGCCCTAGCGGGAGTGTAAATGAGCAGTTCTTC; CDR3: CATSPSGSVNEQFF
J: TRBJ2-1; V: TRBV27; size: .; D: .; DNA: TGTGCCAGCGCGGGGACTTACAATGAGCAGTTCTTC; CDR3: CASAGTYNEQFF
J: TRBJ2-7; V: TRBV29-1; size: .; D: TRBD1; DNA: TGCAGCGGGGTATTACAGGGGGACTACGAGCAGTACTTC; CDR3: CSGVLQGDYEQYF
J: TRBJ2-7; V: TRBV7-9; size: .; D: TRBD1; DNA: TGTGCCAGCAGCTGGGGGGGACAGGGCTACGAGCAGTACTTC; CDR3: CASSWGGQGYEQYF
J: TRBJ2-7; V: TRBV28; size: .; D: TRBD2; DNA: TGTGCCAGCAGTGGCGGACTAGCGGGAGGATACGAGCAGTACTTC; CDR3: CASSGGLAGGYEQYF
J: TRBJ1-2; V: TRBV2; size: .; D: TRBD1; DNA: TGTGCCAGCAGTGGGACAGGGACTAACTATGGCTACACCTTC; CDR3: CASSGTGTNYGYTF
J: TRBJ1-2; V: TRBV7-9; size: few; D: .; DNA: TGTGCCAGCAGCTTAGGACCCAGACCTACTAACTATGGCTACACCTTC; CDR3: CASSLGPRPTNYGYTF
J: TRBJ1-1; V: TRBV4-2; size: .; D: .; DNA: TGTGCCAGCAGCCTCAGCGAACAGGGGAACACTGAAGCTTTCTTT; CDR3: CASSLSEQGNTEAFF
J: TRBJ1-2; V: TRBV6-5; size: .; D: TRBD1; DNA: TGTGCCAGCAGTCCAACAGGGGCTAACTATGGCTACACCTTC; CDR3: CASSPTGANYGYTF
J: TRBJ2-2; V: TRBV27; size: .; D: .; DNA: TGTGCCAGCAGTTTAGATTTCGGGGGCTATGTAACCGGGGAGCTGTTTTTT; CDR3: CASSLDFGGYVTGELFF
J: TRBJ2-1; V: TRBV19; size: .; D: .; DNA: TGTGCCAGTAGATCCTACCTAGGAGAGCAGTTCTTC; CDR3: CASRSYLGEQFF
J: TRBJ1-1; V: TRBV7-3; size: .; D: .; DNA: TGTGCCAGCAGCAAACAGGGCCTTGGAGACGCTGAAGCTTTCTTT; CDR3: CASSKQGLGDAEAFF
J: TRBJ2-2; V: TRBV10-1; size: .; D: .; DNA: TGCGCCAGCAGTAACGGGACAAGTTACACCGGGGAGCTGTTTTTT; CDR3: CASSNGTSYTGELFF
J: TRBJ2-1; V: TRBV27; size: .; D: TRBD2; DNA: TGTGCCAGCAGCCCGGGCTTTAGCGGGGGGGCGGGTGAGCAGTTCTTC; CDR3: CASSPGFSGGAGEQFF
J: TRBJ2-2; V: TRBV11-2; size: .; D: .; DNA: TGTGCCAGCAGCTACGCAGGGCCTACCGGGGAGCTGTTTTTT; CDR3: CASSYAGPTGELFF
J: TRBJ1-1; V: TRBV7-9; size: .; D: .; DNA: TGTGCCAGCAGCGGTGGGGGTCAGTCCGACCCCAAACTGAACACTGAAGCTTTCTTT; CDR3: CASSGGGQSDPKLNTEAFF